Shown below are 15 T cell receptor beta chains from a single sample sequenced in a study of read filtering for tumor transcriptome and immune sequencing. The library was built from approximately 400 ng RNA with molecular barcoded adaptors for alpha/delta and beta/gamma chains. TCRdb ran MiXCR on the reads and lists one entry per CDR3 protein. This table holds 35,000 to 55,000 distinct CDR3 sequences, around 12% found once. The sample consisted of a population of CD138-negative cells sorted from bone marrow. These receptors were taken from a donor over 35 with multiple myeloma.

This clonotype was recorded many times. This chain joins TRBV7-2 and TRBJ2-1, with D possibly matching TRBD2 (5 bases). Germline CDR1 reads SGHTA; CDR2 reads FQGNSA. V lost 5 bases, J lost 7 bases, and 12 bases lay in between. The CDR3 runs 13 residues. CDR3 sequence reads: CASSLTLANEQFF. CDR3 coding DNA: TGTGCCAGCAGCCTAACGTTAGCGAATGAGCAGTTCTTC. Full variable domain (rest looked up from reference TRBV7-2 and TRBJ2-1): GAGVSQSPSNKVTEKGKDVELRCDPISGHTALYWYRQSLGQGLEFLIYFQGNSAPDKSGLPSDRFSAERTGGSVSTLTIQRTQQEDSAVYLCASSLTLANEQFFGPGTRLTVL.

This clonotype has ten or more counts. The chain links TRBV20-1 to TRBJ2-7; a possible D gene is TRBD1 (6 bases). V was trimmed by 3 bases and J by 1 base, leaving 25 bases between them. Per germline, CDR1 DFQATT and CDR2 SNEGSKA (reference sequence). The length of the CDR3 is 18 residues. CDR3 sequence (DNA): TGCAGTGCTAGCTTCGGGACACGGCGAGGGCTAGGATCCTACGAGCAGTACTTC. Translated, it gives CSASFGTRRGLGSYEQYF.

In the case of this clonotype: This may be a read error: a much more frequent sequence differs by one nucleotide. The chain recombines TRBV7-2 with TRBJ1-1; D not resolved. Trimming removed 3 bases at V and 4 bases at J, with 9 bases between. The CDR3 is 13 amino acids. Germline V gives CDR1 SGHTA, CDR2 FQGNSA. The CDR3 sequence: CASSFRLPTEAFF. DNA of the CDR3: TGTGCCAGCAGCTTCCGCCTACCCACTGAAGCTTTCTTT.

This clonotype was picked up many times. The CDR3 DNA reads as TGTGCTAGTGGGCCCCAGGGGAATGAGCAGTTCTTC. Translating it yields CASGPQGNEQFF. The genes are TRBV12-5 and TRBJ2-1; tentative D call: TRBD1 (6 bases). Germline CDR1 is LGHNT and CDR2 is FRNRAP. Trimming removed 6 bases from V and 7 bases from J, with 10 bases in between. This CDR3 spans 12 amino acids.

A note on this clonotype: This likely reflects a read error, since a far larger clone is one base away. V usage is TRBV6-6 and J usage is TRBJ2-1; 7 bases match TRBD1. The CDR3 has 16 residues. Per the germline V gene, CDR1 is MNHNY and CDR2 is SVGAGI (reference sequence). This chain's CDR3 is CASGYPDRFSYNEQFF. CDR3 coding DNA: TGTGCCAGCGGTTACCCGGACAGGTTCTCCTACAATGAGCAGTTCTTC.

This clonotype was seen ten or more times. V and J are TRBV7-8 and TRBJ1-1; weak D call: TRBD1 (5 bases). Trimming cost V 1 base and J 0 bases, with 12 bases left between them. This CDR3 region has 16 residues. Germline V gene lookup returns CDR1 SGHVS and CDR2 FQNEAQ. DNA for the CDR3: TGTGCCAGCAGCTTAGACGCGGGGGGACTGAACACTGAAGCTTTCTTT. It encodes CASSLDAGGLNTEAFF.

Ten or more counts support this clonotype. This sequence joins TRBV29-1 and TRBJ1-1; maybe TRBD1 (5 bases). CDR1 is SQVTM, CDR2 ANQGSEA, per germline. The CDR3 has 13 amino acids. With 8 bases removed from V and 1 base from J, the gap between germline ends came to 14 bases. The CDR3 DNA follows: TGCAGCCCATGGGGACTCACGAACACTGAAGCTTTCTTT. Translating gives CSPWGLTNTEAFF. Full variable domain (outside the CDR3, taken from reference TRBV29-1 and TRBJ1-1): SAVISQKPSRDICQRGTSLTIQCQVDSQVTMMFWYRQQPGQSLTLIATANQGSEATYESGFVIDKFPISRPNLTFSTLTVSNMSPEDSSIYLCSPWGLTNTEAFFGQGTRLTVV.

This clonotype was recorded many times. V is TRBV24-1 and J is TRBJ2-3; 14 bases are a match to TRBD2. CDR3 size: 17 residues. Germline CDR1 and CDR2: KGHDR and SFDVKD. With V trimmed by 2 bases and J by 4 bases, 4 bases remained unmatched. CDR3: CATSDSGTSGSSDTQYF. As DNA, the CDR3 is TGTGCCACCAGTGATTCCGGGACTAGCGGGAGTTCAGATACGCAGTATTTT.

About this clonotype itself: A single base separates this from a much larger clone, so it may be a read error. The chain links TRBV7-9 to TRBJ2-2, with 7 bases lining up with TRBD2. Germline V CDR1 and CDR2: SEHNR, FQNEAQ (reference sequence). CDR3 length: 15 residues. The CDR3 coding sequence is TGTGCCTGCAGCCCTAGCGGTTACAACACCGGGGAGCTGTTTTTT. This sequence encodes CACSPSGYNTGELFF.

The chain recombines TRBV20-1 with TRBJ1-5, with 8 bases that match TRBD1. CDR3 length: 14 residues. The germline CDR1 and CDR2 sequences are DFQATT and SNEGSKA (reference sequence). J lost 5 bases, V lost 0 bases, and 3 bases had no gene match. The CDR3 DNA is TGCAGTGCTAGAGATCGACAGGGGCATCAGCCCCAGCATTTT. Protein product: CSARDRQGHQPQHF.

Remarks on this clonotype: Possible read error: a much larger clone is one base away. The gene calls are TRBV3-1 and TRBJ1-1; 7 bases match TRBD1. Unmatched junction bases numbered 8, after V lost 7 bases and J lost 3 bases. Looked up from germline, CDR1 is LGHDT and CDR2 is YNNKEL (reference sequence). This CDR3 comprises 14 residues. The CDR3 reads CASTRGVGDTEAFF. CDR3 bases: TGTGCCAGCACCAGGGGGGTAGGAGACACTGAAGCTTTCTTT.

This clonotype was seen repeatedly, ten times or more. CDR3 residues: CASSLGGQASETQYF. The CDR3 DNA reads TGTGCCAGCAGCTTAGGGGGACAGGCCTCGGAGACCCAGTACTTC. The chain employs TRBV7-3 and TRBJ2-5; 8 bases map to TRBD1. Germline V gene data show CDR1 as SGHTA and CDR2 as FQGTGA. The CDR3 has 15 residues. Unmatched junction bases numbered 7, after V lost 2 bases and J lost 5 bases.

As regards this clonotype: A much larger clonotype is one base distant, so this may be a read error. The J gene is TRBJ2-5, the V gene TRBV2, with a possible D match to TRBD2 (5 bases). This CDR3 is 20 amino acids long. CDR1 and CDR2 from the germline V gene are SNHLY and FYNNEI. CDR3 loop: CASSENPTRRQTPAQVTQYF. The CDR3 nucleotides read TGTGCCAGCAGCGAAAACCCCACACGGAGGCAGACCCCGGCTCAAGTGACCCAGTACTTC.

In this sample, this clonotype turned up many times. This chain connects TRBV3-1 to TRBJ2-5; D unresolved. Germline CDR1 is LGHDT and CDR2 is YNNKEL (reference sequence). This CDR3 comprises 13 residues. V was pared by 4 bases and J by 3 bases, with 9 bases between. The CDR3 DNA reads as TGTGCCAGCAGCCCTCAGTTAGAAGAGACCCAGTACTTC. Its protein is CASSPQLEETQYF.

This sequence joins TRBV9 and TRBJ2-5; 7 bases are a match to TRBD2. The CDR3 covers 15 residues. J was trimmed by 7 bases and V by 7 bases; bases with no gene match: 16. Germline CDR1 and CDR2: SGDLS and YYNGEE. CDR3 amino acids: CASGARGGETGTQYF. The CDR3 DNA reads TGTGCCAGCGGCGCGCGGGGAGGGGAAACGGGGACCCAGTACTTC.